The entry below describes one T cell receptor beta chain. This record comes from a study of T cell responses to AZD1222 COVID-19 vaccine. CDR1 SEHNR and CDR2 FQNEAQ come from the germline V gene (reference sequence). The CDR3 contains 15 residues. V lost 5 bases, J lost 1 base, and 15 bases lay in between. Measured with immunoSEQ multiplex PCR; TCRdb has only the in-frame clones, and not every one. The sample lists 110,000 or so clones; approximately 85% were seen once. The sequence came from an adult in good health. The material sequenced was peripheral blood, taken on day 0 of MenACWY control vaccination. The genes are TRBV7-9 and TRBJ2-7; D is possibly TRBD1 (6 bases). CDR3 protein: CASSPQGVLSYEQYF. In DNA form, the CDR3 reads TGTGCCAGCAGCCCACAGGGAGTTCTTTCCTACGAGCAGTACTTC.